These 17 T cell receptor beta chains share one sample of origin, sequenced in a study of CD8 T cells in ankylosing spondylitis. Their antigens remain unidentified. The study, taken as a whole, reports: There was a TCR beta motif, made of fewer than 10 highly homologous variants, that appeared characteristic of ankylosing spondylitis blood.

TCRdb analysed the 5' RACE reads with MiXCR anew, one entry per CDR3 protein. The profile shows a few hundred thousand distinct CDR3 sequences, roughly a sixth of them singletons. Sequenced sample: blood, either unsorted or a sorted T cell fraction (not recorded which). These receptor sequences come from a male donor with ankylosing spondylitis.

This chain uses TRBV6-2 or TRBV6-3 with TRBJ1-5; D might be TRBD1 (5 bases). CDR3 size: 14 residues. V lost 2 bases to trimming and J lost 5 bases, with 10 bases between them. Germline lookup yields CDR1 MNHEY and CDR2 SVGEGT. CDR3: CASSYDGGYQPQHF. The DNA for the CDR3 is TGTGCCAGCAGTTACGACGGGGGTTATCAGCCCCAGCATTTT.

The sample holds many counts of this clonotype. This sequence joins TRBV4-2 and TRBJ2-4; unclear D gene. Between the trimmed V and J ends, which lost 0 bases and 0 bases, there was a span of 6 bases. Germline V lookup: CDR1 LGHNA, CDR2 YNFKEQ. The CDR3 sequence is 15 residues long. As DNA, the CDR3 is TGTGCCAGCAGCCAAGATGGGAAAGCCAAAAACATTCAGTACTTC. It is translated as CASSQDGKAKNIQYF.

This clonotype showed up just a few times. The V call is TRBV20-1, the J call TRBJ1-1; possible D gene TRBD1, 5 bases. This CDR3 region has 13 residues. CDR1 is DFQATT, CDR2 SNEGSKA, per germline (reference sequence). The CDR3 protein is CSPKVGGLTEAFF. DNA of the CDR3: TGCAGCCCCAAGGTGGGGGGTTTGACTGAAGCTTTCTTT.

At least ten counts were recorded for this clonotype. The chain carries TRBV6-2 or TRBV6-3 and TRBJ2-5; weak D call: TRBD2 (6 bases). Germline loops: CDR1 MNHEY, CDR2 SVGEGT. The V gene lost 3 bases and the J gene lost 5 bases, with 10 bases spanning the gap. This CDR3 region has 13 residues. CDR3 sequence: CASSYGLAETQYF. The DNA for the CDR3 is TGTGCCAGCAGTTATGGGCTAGCGGAGACCCAGTACTTC.

The chain recombines TRBV6-1 with TRBJ1-5, with D uncertain. This CDR3 is 14 amino acids long. V was clipped by 2 bases and J by 5 bases, with 10 bases between them. The germline V gene has CDR1 MNHNS and CDR2 SASEGT. The CDR3 here is CASSESRADQPQHF. In DNA, the CDR3 is TGTGCCAGCAGTGAATCTAGGGCAGATCAGCCCCAGCATTTT.

A few counts support this clonotype. The genes are TRBV12-3 or TRBV12-4 and TRBJ1-4; possibly TRBD1 for D (6 bases). Trimming shortened V by 7 bases and J by 5 bases, and 14 bases separated the two germline ends. The length of the CDR3 is 14 residues. DNA of the CDR3: TGTGCCAGCACCGGAGGGGGATTGAATGAAAAACTGTTTTTT. Its protein product is CASTGGGLNEKLFF.

The V gene is TRBV5-1, the J gene TRBJ1-6, with 7 bases matching TRBD1. V dropped 2 bases and J dropped 8; count of bases not matched to a gene: 10. Germline V lookup: CDR1 SGHRS, CDR2 YFSETQ. The CDR3 contains 16 residues. CDR3 amino acids: CASSFRDSSIYSPLHF. The CDR3 bases are TGCGCCAGCAGCTTTCGGGACAGTTCCATTTATTCACCCCTCCACTTT.

This clonotype was observed a handful of times. This chain links TRBV6-1 with TRBJ2-5; D remains unclear. V was shortened by 7 bases and J by 2 bases, with 20 bases between the two germline ends. This CDR3 is built from 16 residues. Germline V gives CDR1 MNHNS, CDR2 SASEGT. Here the CDR3 reads CASTPTFLADQETQYF. CDR3 nucleotides: TGTGCCAGCACCCCCACCTTTTTGGCAGATCAAGAGACCCAGTACTTC.

This clonotype was detected only a few times. The chain links TRBV29-1 to TRBJ1-5; no firm D call. V lost 4 bases to trimming and J lost 7 bases, with 14 bases between them. This CDR3 comprises 13 residues. Per the germline V gene, CDR1 is SQVTM and CDR2 is ANQGSEA. In DNA, the CDR3 is TGCAGCGTTGCTGAGGACCCTAGGCAGCCCCAGCATTTT. Its translation is CSVAEDPRQPQHF.

This clonotype has a handful of counts. J is TRBJ2-2 and V is TRBV6-1; D not certain. The ends were cut back, 5 bases at V and 0 bases at J, with 10 bases in the middle. The CDR3 is made up of 15 amino acids. Germline loops: CDR1 MNHNS, CDR2 SASEGT. The CDR3 is CASSHGGTNTGELFF. CDR3 nucleotide sequence: TGTGCCAGCAGTCATGGCGGCACGAACACCGGGGAGCTGTTTTTT.

This clonotype was counted a few times. The chain carries TRBV20-1 and TRBJ2-7; D unresolved. Deletions cut 0 bases from V and 6 bases from J, with 9 bases between. The germline V gene encodes CDR1 DFQATT and CDR2 SNEGSKA (reference sequence). This CDR3 is built from 12 residues. CDR3 sequence: CSARDQIREQYF. The CDR3 DNA sequence: TGCAGTGCTAGAGATCAGATACGCGAGCAGTACTTC.

This clonotype has at least ten counts. The chain is built from TRBV12-3 or TRBV12-4 and TRBJ1-5, with TRBD1 as a possible D gene (6 bases). The length of the CDR3 is 15 residues. Deletions cut 7 bases from V and 6 bases from J, with 19 bases between. The CDR3 spells CASTTGYTGAQPQHF. The CDR3 nucleotides are TGTGCCAGCACCACGGGTTATACGGGGGCTCAGCCCCAGCATTTT.

In this sample, this clonotype turned up a few times. The chain has TRBV11-2 and TRBJ1-2; the match to TRBD1 covers 7 bases. V trimming: 4 bases; J trimming: 4 bases; junction bases outside the gene matches: 3. CDR1 SGHAT and CDR2 FQNNGV come from the germline V gene. The CDR3 runs 13 residues. The CDR3 loop reads CASSYGTAYGYTF. In DNA form, the CDR3 reads TGTGCCAGCAGCTATGGGACAGCCTATGGCTACACCTTC.

This clonotype occurred a few times. A junction boundary mismatches the germline segment, possibly from a read error. The chain carries TRBV12-3 or TRBV12-4 and TRBJ2-1, with D possibly TRBD1 on 5 matching bases. The CDR3 extends over 11 amino acids. CDR3 in amino acids: CASSLQGRGIF. The CDR3 DNA sequence: TGTGCCAGCAGTCTCCAGGGTCGTGGGATCTTC.

The sample holds a few counts of this clonotype. The chain employs TRBV4-1 and TRBJ2-2; 8 nucleotides line up with TRBD2. V lost 3 bases to trimming and J lost 3 bases; unmatched junction nucleotides: 3. The germline gives CDR1 MGHRA, CDR2 YSYEKL. The CDR3 is 15 residues long. The CDR3 loop reads CASSHPGLDTGELFF. The CDR3 DNA follows: TGCGCCAGCAGCCACCCGGGACTAGACACCGGGGAGCTGTTTTTT.

This clonotype was detected a few times. The chain couples TRBV3-1 to TRBJ2-5; 8 bases are a match to TRBD1. This CDR3 comprises 13 residues. Germline V gene lookup returns CDR1 LGHDT and CDR2 YNNKEL (reference sequence). Unmatched junction bases numbered 1, after V lost 3 bases and J lost 4 bases. Written as DNA, the CDR3 is TGTGCCAGCAGCCACGGACAGGGAGAGACCCAGTACTTC. It translates to CASSHGQGETQYF.

V usage is TRBV12-3 or TRBV12-4 and J usage is TRBJ2-5; D might be TRBD1 (5 bases). The CDR3 length is 13 residues. Trimming stripped 2 bases from V and 4 bases from J, with 8 bases between. The CDR3 spells CASSLRGLETQYF. The CDR3, as DNA: TGTGCCAGCAGTTTAAGGGGATTAGAGACCCAGTACTTC.